Following are 9 T cell receptor beta chains from one sample sequenced in a study of identical twins. TCRdb itself ran the 5' RACE reads through MiXCR, one entry per CDR3 protein. The sample consists of roughly 720,000 distinct CDR3 sequences, over 15% of them appearing once. In addition, the sample was reused for a study of T cells expressing NK-cell markers.

Sequences were obtained from PBMCs. All receptors come from a woman between 18 and 30 years old in good health.

The chain couples TRBV12-3 or TRBV12-4 to TRBJ1-2; D may be TRBD1 (5 bases). V shed 2 bases and J shed 8 bases, with 18 bases lying between them. The CDR3 has 15 residues. CDR3 protein: CASSLSFWGLDGYTF. CDR3 in DNA: TGTGCCAGCAGTTTATCTTTTTGGGGGTTAGACGGCTACACCTTC.

A few counts support this clonotype. V and J are TRBV5-1 and TRBJ2-5, with TRBD2 matching 8 bases. The CDR3 loop spans 15 amino acids. Germline V gene lookup returns CDR1 SGHRS and CDR2 YFSETQ. Unmatched junction bases numbered 5, after V lost 2 bases and J lost 2 bases. The CDR3: CASSLVSSGQETQYF. The CDR3 coding sequence is TGCGCCAGCAGCTTAGTGTCTAGCGGGCAAGAGACCCAGTACTTC.

This clonotype was detected only a few times. The chain employs TRBV5-1 and TRBJ2-5; 8 nucleotides match TRBD1. Germline V gene sequence: CDR1 SGHRS, CDR2 YFSETQ. Trimming cost V 4 bases and J 5 bases; bases outside gene matches: 7. This CDR3 is 14 amino acids long. The CDR3 sequence: CASSAGQGRETQYF. The DNA of the CDR3 is TGCGCCAGCAGCGCCGGACAGGGAAGGGAGACCCAGTACTTC. The variable domain in full, completed from reference TRBV5-1 and TRBJ2-5, reads KAGVTQTPRYLIKTRGQQVTLSCSPISGHRSVSWYQQTPGQGLQFLFEYFSETQRNKGNFPGRFSGRQFSNSRSEMNVSTLELGDSALYLCASSAGQGRETQYFGPGTRLLVL.

The chain links TRBV11-3 to TRBJ2-7; TRBD1 aligns across 8 bases. J gave up 5 bases and V 5 bases, and 8 bases lay outside the gene matches. Per the germline V gene, CDR1 is SGHNT and CDR2 is YENEEA. The CDR3 totals 14 residues. DNA for the CDR3: TGTGCCAGCAGCACCCGGTGGACAGGGAACGAGCAGTACTTC. Translated: CASSTRWTGNEQYF.

This clonotype was recorded a few times. V is TRBV24-1 and J is TRBJ2-3; 7 bases are shared with TRBD1. The length of the CDR3 is 15 residues. Germline V lookup: CDR1 KGHDR, CDR2 SFDVKD. The V segment lost 2 bases and the J segment 3 bases; nucleotides outside the gene matches: 4. The CDR3 bases are TGTGCCACCAGTGATTCCCCGGACAGGACAGATACGCAGTATTTT. Residues: CATSDSPDRTDTQYF.

J is TRBJ1-4 and V is TRBV5-1; TRBD1 agrees at 11 bases. With 2 bases clipped from V and 6 bases from J, the junction kept 6 bases outside the gene matches. The CDR3 runs 16 residues. CDR1 and CDR2 from the germline V gene are SGHRS and YFSETQ. CDR3 loop: CASSFSPGQGDEKLFF. The CDR3 region has the DNA TGCGCCAGCAGCTTCTCACCGGGACAGGGGGATGAAAAACTGTTTTTT.

This clonotype was found once. The genes are TRBV5-5 and TRBJ2-6; no firm D call. CDR1 is SGHKS and CDR2 is YYEKEE in the germline V gene (reference sequence). Deletions cut 4 bases from V and 1 base from J, with 9 bases between. The CDR3 is made up of 15 amino acids. CDR3 protein: CASSPERSGANVLTF. Written as DNA, the CDR3 is TGTGCCAGCAGCCCGGAACGTTCTGGGGCCAACGTCCTGACTTTC.

V usage is TRBV6-5 and J usage is TRBJ2-3; D is perhaps TRBD2 (5 bases). Trimming pared 2 bases from V and 3 bases from J, leaving 12 bases between. CDR3 size: 15 residues. Germline CDR1 and CDR2: MNHEY and SVGAGI. CDR3 protein: CASSYGPAVTDTQYF. Written as DNA, the CDR3 is TGTGCCAGCAGTTACGGACCAGCGGTGACAGATACGCAGTATTTT.

The V call is TRBV7-2, the J call TRBJ2-5; 10 bases match TRBD1. Losses at the gene ends were 5 bases for V and 5 bases for J; bases not matched to a gene: 5. Germline CDR1 is SGHTA and CDR2 is FQGNSA. This CDR3 contains 14 residues. DNA of the CDR3: TGTGCCAGCAGCCCGACAGGGGGCAGGGAGACCCAGTACTTC. As protein: CASSPTGGRETQYF. Complete variable domain (other parts from reference TRBV7-2 and TRBJ2-5): GAGVSQSPSNKVTEKGKDVELRCDPISGHTALYWYRQSLGQGLEFLIYFQGNSAPDKSGLPSDRFSAERTGGSVSTLTIQRTQQEDSAVYLCASSPTGGRETQYFGPGTRLLVL.